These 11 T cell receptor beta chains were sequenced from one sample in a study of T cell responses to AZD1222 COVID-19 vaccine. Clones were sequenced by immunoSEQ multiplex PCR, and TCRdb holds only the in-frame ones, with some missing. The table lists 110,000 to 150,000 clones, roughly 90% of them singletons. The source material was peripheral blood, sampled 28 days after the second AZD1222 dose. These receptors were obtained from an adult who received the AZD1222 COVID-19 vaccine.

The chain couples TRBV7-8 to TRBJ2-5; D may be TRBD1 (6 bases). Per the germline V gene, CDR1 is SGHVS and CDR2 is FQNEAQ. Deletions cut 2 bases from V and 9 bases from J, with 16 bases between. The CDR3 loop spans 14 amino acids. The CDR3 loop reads CASSLSGTKVAQYF. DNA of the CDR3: TGTGCCAGCAGCTTATCCGGGACAAAGGTGGCCCAGTACTTC.

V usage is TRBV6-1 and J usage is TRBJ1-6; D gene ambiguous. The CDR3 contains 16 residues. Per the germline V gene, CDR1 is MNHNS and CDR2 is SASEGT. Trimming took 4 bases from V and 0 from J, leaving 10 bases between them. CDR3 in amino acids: CASSAGGGSYNSPLHF. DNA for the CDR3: TGTGCCAGCAGTGCCGGAGGTGGCTCCTATAATTCACCCCTCCACTTT.

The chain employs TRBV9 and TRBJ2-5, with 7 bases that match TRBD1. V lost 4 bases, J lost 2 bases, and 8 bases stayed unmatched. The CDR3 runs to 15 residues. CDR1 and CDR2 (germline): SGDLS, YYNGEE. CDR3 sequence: CASSTRQGPQETQYF. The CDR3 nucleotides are TGTGCCAGCAGCACCAGACAGGGACCACAAGAGACCCAGTACTTC.

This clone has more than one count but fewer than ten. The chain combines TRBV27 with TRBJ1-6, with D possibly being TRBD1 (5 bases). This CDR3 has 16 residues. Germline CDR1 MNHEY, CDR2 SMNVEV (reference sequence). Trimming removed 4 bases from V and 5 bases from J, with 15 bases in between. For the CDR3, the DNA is TGTGCCAGCAGTTGGGGACTGCGCCGGGATAATTCACCCCTCCACTTT. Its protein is CASSWGLRRDNSPLHF.

CDR3 coding DNA: TGTGCCACCAGTGAGGCACCTTCCTACGAGCAGTACTTC. Amino acid sequence: CATSEAPSYEQYF. The chain recombines TRBV24-1 with TRBJ2-7; D unresolved. Germline V lookup: CDR1 KGHDR, CDR2 SFDVKD. The V end was cut by 4 bases, the J end by 1 base, with 7 bases between. This CDR3 has 13 amino acids.

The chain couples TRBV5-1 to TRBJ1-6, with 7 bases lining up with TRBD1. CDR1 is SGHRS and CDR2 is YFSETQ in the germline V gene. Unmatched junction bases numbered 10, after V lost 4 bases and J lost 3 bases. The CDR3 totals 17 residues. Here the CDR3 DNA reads TGCGCCAGCAGCCGCTCTGGGGACAGCGACTATAATTCACCCCTCCACTTT. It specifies CASSRSGDSDYNSPLHF.

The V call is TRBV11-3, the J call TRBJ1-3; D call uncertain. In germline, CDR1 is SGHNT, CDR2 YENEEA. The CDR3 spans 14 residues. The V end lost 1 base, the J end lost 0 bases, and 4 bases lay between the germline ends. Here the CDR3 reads CASSLGPSGNTIYF. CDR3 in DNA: TGTGCCAGCAGCTTAGGCCCCTCTGGAAACACCATATATTTT.

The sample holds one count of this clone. The DNA for the CDR3 is TGTGCCAGCAGCAGACAGGGTTGGCATGGCTACACCTTC. Encoded protein: CASSRQGWHGYTF. The genes are TRBV7-8 and TRBJ1-2; 7 bases fit TRBD1. J gave up 6 bases and V 5 bases, and 6 bases lay outside the gene matches. The CDR3 totals 13 residues. The germline V gene has CDR1 SGHVS and CDR2 FQNEAQ. Complete variable domain (other parts from reference TRBV7-8 and TRBJ1-2): GAGVSQSPRYKVAKRGQDVALRCDPISGHVSLFWYQQALGQGPEFLTYFQNEAQLDKSGLPSDRFFAERPEGSVSTLKIQRTQQEDSAVYLCASSRQGWHGYTFGSGTRLTVV.

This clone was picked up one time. The CDR3 is CASRLADPGAEQFF. The CDR3 DNA sequence: TGTGCCAGCAGACTAGCGGACCCTGGGGCTGAGCAGTTCTTC. The V call is TRBV25-1, the J call TRBJ2-1, with 8 bases that match TRBD2. Germline loops: CDR1 MGHDK, CDR2 SYGVNS. The CDR3 totals 14 residues. The ends lost 6 bases at V and 9 bases at J; junction bases unmatched: 10.

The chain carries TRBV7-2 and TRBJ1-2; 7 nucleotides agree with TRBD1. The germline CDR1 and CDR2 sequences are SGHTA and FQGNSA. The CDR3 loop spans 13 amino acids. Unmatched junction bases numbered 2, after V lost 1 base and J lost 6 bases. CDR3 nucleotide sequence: TGTGCCAGCAGCTTAGGACAGGGTAATGGCTACACCTTC. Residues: CASSLGQGNGYTF.

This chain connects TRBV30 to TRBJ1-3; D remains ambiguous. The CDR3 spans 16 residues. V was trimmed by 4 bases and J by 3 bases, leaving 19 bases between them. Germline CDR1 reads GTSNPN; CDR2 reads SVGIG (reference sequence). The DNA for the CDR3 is TGTGCCTGGAACTCCCCTAGCACTATTCTTGGAAACACCATATATTTT. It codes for CAWNSPSTILGNTIYF.